This is a list of T cell receptor beta chains from one sample in a study of human T cells and chemical hapten exposure. TCRdb re-analysed the RACE reads in MiXCR, keeping a single row per CDR3 protein. In the table there are some 300,000 distinct CDR3 sequences, around 5% of which are singletons. Material: whole blood, obtained in connection with sensitization to the hapten diphenylcyclopropenone (DPC). These TCRs come from a woman aged 18-30 years with alopecia areata. Some clones in this sample may be carry-over from other donors' samples. The CDR3 runs from the conserved cysteine through the conserved F or W. D genes are given only for firm matches. Expanded clones are given a class, and other clones once, few, many or no size at all.

abundance | len | j_gene | d_gene | v_gene | CDR3nt | CDR3aa
many | 13 | TRBJ2-3 | . | TRBV7-2 | TGTGCCAGCAGCTTTTCTGGGGCAGATACGCAGTATTTT | CASSFSGADTQYF
few | 14 | TRBJ2-7 | . | TRBV20-1 | TGCAGTGCTAGCGAGGGTACCGTCTCCTACGAGCAGTACTTC | CSASEGTVSYEQYF
. | 16 | TRBJ2-5 | . | TRBV14 | TGTGCCAGCAGCCACCGTCGGGGTAGGGGACAAGAGACCCAGTACTTC | CASSHRRGRGQETQYF
many | 15 | TRBJ2-3 | . | TRBV11-2 | TGTGCCAGCAGCCCGGACATGGTTTCTCCAGATACGCAGTATTTT | CASSPDMVSPDTQYF
many | 12 | TRBJ2-1 | . | TRBV18 | TGTGCCAGCTCACCGTTCAAAGATGAGCAGTTCTTC | CASSPFKDEQFF
many | 14 | TRBJ2-3 | TRBD2 | TRBV7-2 | TGTGCCAGCAGCTCCATAAGCGGGGTATATACGCAGTATTTT | CASSSISGVYTQYF
many | 16 | TRBJ2-6 | . | TRBV6-2/TRBV6-3 | TGTGCCAGCAGTTATGAGACAGGCTCTGGGGCCAACGTCCTGACTTTC | CASSYETGSGANVLTF
few | 15 | TRBJ2-5 | TRBD1 | TRBV7-3 | TGTGCCAGCAGCCCAATGAGGGGGCAACAAGAGACCCAGTACTTC | CASSPMRGQQETQYF
many | 15 | TRBJ2-3 | . | TRBV7-2 | TGTGCCAGCAGCTTAAGTTTAGCTAGCACAGATACGCAGTATTTT | CASSLSLASTDTQYF
. | 18 | TRBJ1-3 | TRBD1 | TRBV7-9 | TGTGCCAGCAGCCCTAGTCGACAGGGGGCAAGCTCTGGAAACACCATATATTTT | CASSPSRQGASSGNTIYF